The 17 T cell receptor beta chains below were found in one sample sequenced in a study of graft-versus-host responses after intestinal transplantation. Here immunoSEQ multiplex PCR was the method, and the copy in TCRdb shows in-frame clones only, minus some. The sample includes approximately 85,000 clones, around 93% of them seen just once. Their cognate antigens are unknown. Sample: unstimulated CD8+ T cells sorted from spleen or lymph node cells, taken before transplant. These receptors were collected from a human donor who was the organ donor for an intestinal transplant.

In regard to this clone: Just one base apart from a much larger clone, this may be a read error. The same CDR3 arises from other DNA sequences in this sample as well. The chain joins TRBV4-1 to TRBJ1-1, with TRBD1 identical over 8 bases. The junction had 4 bases not matched to a gene; V was cut back by 2 bases and J by 2 bases. The CDR3 has 15 amino acids. Germline assignment: CDR1 MGHRA and CDR2 YSYEKL. The CDR3 spells CASSQRGTGNTEAFF. In DNA, the CDR3 is TGCGCCAGCAGCCAACGTGGGACAGGAAACACTGAAGCTTTCTTT.

V gene TRBV6-1 combines with J gene TRBJ2-7; a weak D match, TRBD1 (5 bases). The CDR3 length is 14 residues. With 8 bases removed from V and 1 base from J, the gap between germline ends came to 15 bases. Germline assignment: CDR1 MNHNS and CDR2 SASEGT. The CDR3 loop reads CASGENRGSYEQYF. CDR3 bases: TGTGCCAGCGGCGAAAATAGGGGTTCCTACGAGCAGTACTTC.

This clone was found once. The rearrangement joins TRBV6-4 to TRBJ2-1; TRBD2 matches 11 bases. The CDR3 has 15 amino acids. V was pared by 5 bases and J by 4 bases, with 4 bases of the junction left unmatched. CDR1 is MRHNA, CDR2 SNTAGT, per germline. The CDR3 sequence: CASSQTSGEYNEQFF. The CDR3 bases are TGTGCCAGCAGTCAGACTAGCGGGGAGTACAATGAGCAGTTCTTC.

CDR3 coding DNA: TGCGCCAGCAATTTCGGGACTGGGTACCAAGAGACCCAGTACTTC. Its translation is CASNFGTGYQETQYF. The chain links TRBV5-1 to TRBJ2-5; D is perhaps TRBD2 (6 bases). Between the trimmed V and J ends, which lost 6 bases and 0 bases, there was a span of 15 bases. The CDR3 runs 15 residues. The germline gives CDR1 SGHRS, CDR2 YFSETQ.

This chain connects TRBV5-4 to TRBJ1-1; the D gene is possibly TRBD1 (6 bases). Trimming took 3 bases from V and 8 from J, leaving 11 bases between them. Germline V CDR1 and CDR2: SGHNT, YYREEE (reference sequence). CDR3 length: 12 amino acids. The CDR3 DNA reads TGTGCCAGCAGCTCCGGGACACTAGAAGCTTTCTTT. Its translation is CASSSGTLEAFF.

CDR3 amino acids: CASSGPSLAGAYNEQFF. In DNA, the CDR3 is TGTGCCAGCAGCGGACCGAGTTTAGCGGGGGCCTACAATGAGCAGTTCTTC. The chain is built from TRBV7-9 and TRBJ2-1, with 9 positions matching TRBD2. Germline V gene sequence: CDR1 SEHNR, CDR2 FQNEAQ (reference sequence). This CDR3 region has 17 residues. The V and J ends lost 5 bases and 2 bases, in that order; junction bases with no gene match: 10.

The sample holds a few counts of this clone. The rearrangement links TRBV4-1 to TRBJ2-7; 7 nucleotides line up with TRBD1. V gave up 3 bases and J gave up 2 bases; unmatched junction bases: 4. The CDR3 has 14 residues. Germline values: CDR1 MGHRA, CDR2 YSYEKL. CDR3 in DNA: TGCGCCAGCAGCCAGGAGACAGGGACCTACGAGCAGTACTTC. This sequence encodes CASSQETGTYEQYF.

The gene calls are TRBV7-6 and TRBJ1-4; 9 positions match TRBD1. The CDR3 has 14 residues. Germline V gene lookup returns CDR1 SGHVS and CDR2 FNYEAQ. Trimming cost V 1 base and J 8 bases; bases outside gene matches: 2. The CDR3 sequence: CASSLGQGGEKLFF. CDR3 DNA sequence: TGTGCCAGCAGCTTAGGACAGGGGGGCGAAAAACTGTTTTTT.

The chain couples TRBV7-9 to TRBJ1-4; TRBD1 matches 7 bases. V lost 5 bases, J lost 0 bases, and 9 bases stayed unmatched. This CDR3 region has 17 residues. Germline V gene sequence: CDR1 SEHNR, CDR2 FQNEAQ (reference sequence). The CDR3 DNA reads TGTGCCAGCAGCGGAAGGGACAGCGTTGCAACTAATGAAAAACTGTTTTTT. Its translation: CASSGRDSVATNEKLFF.

The chain recombines TRBV6-5 with TRBJ1-1; 7 bases line up with TRBD1. Germline V gene sequence: CDR1 MNHEY, CDR2 SVGAGI. V trimming: 4 bases; J trimming: 1 base; junction bases outside the gene matches: 3. The CDR3 is 14 amino acids. The chain's CDR3 is CASSWDRANTEAFF. CDR3 sequence (DNA): TGTGCCAGCAGTTGGGACAGAGCGAACACTGAAGCTTTCTTT.

This clone occurred once. The rearrangement links TRBV2 to TRBJ2-1; 7 bases fit TRBD2. V trimming: 7 bases; J trimming: 5 bases; junction bases outside the gene matches: 14. The germline V gene encodes CDR1 SNHLY and CDR2 FYNNEI. The CDR3 loop spans 16 amino acids. CDR3 coding DNA: TGTGCCAGCATGTTCCAAACCGGGACTACGAACAATGAGCAGTTCTTC. This encodes CASMFQTGTTNNEQFF.

This sequence joins TRBV18 and TRBJ1-1; unclear D gene. Germline V gives CDR1 KGHSH, CDR2 LQKENI. V gave up 0 bases and J gave up 1 base, with 6 bases separating them. The CDR3 runs 14 residues. CDR3 in amino acids: CASSPPGQNTEAFF. Here the CDR3 DNA reads TGTGCCAGCTCACCACCGGGTCAGAACACTGAAGCTTTCTTT.

This chain links TRBV15 with TRBJ1-4, with 7 bases aligning to TRBD1. The CDR3 is 17 amino acids. Germline V gives CDR1 LNHNV, CDR2 YYDKDF (reference sequence). Trimming took 5 bases from V and 4 from J; bases not matched to a gene: 13. The CDR3 protein is CATSGQNPGQYNEKLFF. The DNA for the CDR3 is TGTGCCACCAGCGGTCAAAATCCGGGACAGTATAATGAAAAACTGTTTTTT.

The V and J genes are TRBV14 and TRBJ2-1; no definite D call. In germline, CDR1 is SGHDN, CDR2 FVKESK. V was clipped by 1 base and J by 7 bases, with 11 bases between them. The CDR3 loop spans 14 amino acids. The CDR3 sequence is CASSQGSLENEQFF. As DNA, the CDR3 is TGTGCCAGCAGCCAAGGGTCGCTTGAGAATGAGCAGTTCTTC. The complete variable domain, with remaining parts taken from reference TRBV14 and TRBJ2-1, reads EAGVTQFPSHSVIEKGQTVTLRCDPISGHDNLYWYRRVMGKEIKFLLHFVKESKQDESGMPNNRFLAERTGGTYSTLKVQPAELEDSGVYFCASSQGSLENEQFFGPGTRLTVL.

The CDR3 loop is CASSPPLTGTYEQYF. CDR3 sequence (DNA): TGTGCCAGCAGCCCCCCGCTCACAGGCACCTACGAGCAGTACTTC. The rearrangement links TRBV7-9 to TRBJ2-7, with D maybe TRBD1 (5 bases). Trimming took 5 bases from V and 2 from J, leaving 16 bases between them. The CDR3 totals 15 residues. From germline, CDR1 is SEHNR and CDR2 FQNEAQ (reference sequence).

The V call is TRBV4-1, the J call TRBJ2-1; D remains ambiguous. The germline V and J ends were trimmed by 0 bases and 3 bases, with 18 bases remaining between them. This CDR3 is built from 18 residues. Germline V gene data show CDR1 as MGHRA and CDR2 as YSYEKL. The CDR3 here is CASSQDRAPLRNYNEQFF. The CDR3, as DNA: TGCGCCAGCAGCCAAGATCGAGCCCCCCTCCGGAACTACAATGAGCAGTTCTTC.

CDR3 nucleotides: TGTGCCAGTAGTATTGTGGGGGGGCGCTACGAGCAGTACTTC. It codes for CASSIVGGRYEQYF. The gene calls are TRBV19 and TRBJ2-7, with a tentative D call TRBD2 (7 bases). Germline V lookup: CDR1 LNHDA, CDR2 SQIVND (reference sequence). V was trimmed by 3 bases and J by 3 bases, leaving 12 bases between them. The CDR3 spans 14 residues.